These 18 T cell receptor beta chains were sequenced from one sample in a study of T cell responses to AZD1222 COVID-19 vaccine. Libraries were prepared by immunoSEQ multiplex PCR; TCRdb keeps only in-frame clonotypes and omits some of them. Among 150,000 to 200,000 clones, 92% were seen once, and the ten largest hold 1% to 1.5%. The sequencing used peripheral blood, collected 28 days after the second AZD1222 dose. Receptor source: an adult who received the AZD1222 COVID-19 vaccine.

The chain has TRBV12-3 or TRBV12-4 and TRBJ1-5; D call uncertain. The CDR3 is made up of 13 amino acids. V lost 4 bases, J lost 2 bases, and 6 bases lay in between. The CDR3 DNA sequence: TGTGCCAGCAGTTGGGCGGGCAATCAGCCCCAGCATTTT. Its translation: CASSWAGNQPQHF.

The genes are TRBV2 and TRBJ1-4; D not certain. Trimming removed 2 bases at V and 1 base at J, with 5 bases between. This CDR3 is 14 amino acids long. In germline, CDR1 is SNHLY, CDR2 FYNNEI. CDR3 DNA: TGTGCCAGCAGTGAATGGAGAACTAATGAAAAACTGTTTTTT. It encodes CASSEWRTNEKLFF.

The rearrangement uses TRBV7-3 and TRBJ1-6, with D unclear. V lost 1 base to trimming and J lost 9 bases, with 10 bases between them. CDR1 is SGHTA, CDR2 FQGTGA, per germline. The CDR3 consists of 14 residues. CDR3 coding DNA: TGTGCCAGCAGCTTAAACGGCCCTAGTTCACCCCTCCACTTT. Amino acids: CASSLNGPSSPLHF.

The chain joins TRBV13 to TRBJ1-1; D unclear. The CDR3 has 13 amino acids. Germline V gene sequence: CDR1 PRHDT, CDR2 FYEKMQ (reference sequence). With 2 bases removed from V and 1 base from J, the gap between germline ends came to 5 bases. The CDR3 DNA reads TGTGCCAGCAGCTTAAGACAGAACACTGAAGCTTTCTTT. Its protein product is CASSLRQNTEAFF.

The V call is TRBV21-1, the J call TRBJ1-1; the table's D call, TRBD1, was not checked against the DNA. TRBV21-1 is assigned pseudogene status. The CDR3 sequence is 21 residues long. This CDR3 reads CASSHVVGPGQRIDMNTEAFF. CDR3 nucleotides: TGTGCCAGCAGCCACGTTGTAGGGCCGGGACAGAGGATCGACATGAACACTGAAGCTTTCTTT.

This clone appeared a single time. The rearrangement uses TRBV12-3 or TRBV12-4 and TRBJ1-1; TRBD1 agrees at 8 bases. The ends lost 3 bases at V and 11 bases at J; junction bases unmatched: 8. CDR3 length equals 13 residues. Written as DNA, the CDR3 is TGTGCCAGCAGTTTGTACGAGACAGGGGTGGCTTTCTTT. It specifies CASSLYETGVAFF.

The chain has TRBV18 and TRBJ2-1; 13 nucleotides match TRBD2. V lost 3 bases, J lost 3 bases, and 5 bases stayed unmatched. CDR1 KGHSH and CDR2 LQKENI come from the germline V gene. The CDR3 has 17 residues. This chain's CDR3 is CASSPYTSGGVYNEQFF. The CDR3 nucleotides are TGTGCCAGCTCACCCTATACTAGCGGGGGGGTCTACAATGAGCAGTTCTTC.

The CDR3 loop reads CASSEAAPRGANYGYTF. CDR3 in DNA: TGTGCCAGCAGTGAAGCTGCCCCCCGGGGGGCTAACTATGGCTACACCTTC. This sequence joins TRBV6-1 and TRBJ1-2; perhaps TRBD1 as D (5 bases). The V and J ends lost 0 bases and 0 bases respectively, with 14 bases between them. The CDR3 sequence is 17 residues long. Germline CDR1 MNHNS, CDR2 SASEGT.

The chain couples TRBV6-5 to TRBJ1-5, with 7 bases identical to TRBD1. Losses at the gene ends were 2 bases for V and 2 bases for J; bases not matched to a gene: 6. CDR3 length: 16 amino acids. Germline V gives CDR1 MNHEY, CDR2 SVGAGI. The CDR3 DNA reads as TGTGCCAGCAGTTACGAGGGGGCGTTTGGCAATCAGCCCCAGCATTTT. Translation gives CASSYEGAFGNQPQHF.

The chain carries TRBV25-1 and TRBJ1-2; TRBD1 matches at 9 bases. V lost 7 bases and J lost 4; bases outside the gene matches: 10. CDR1 and CDR2 from the germline V gene are MGHDK and SYGVNS. This CDR3 is 15 amino acids long. In DNA, the CDR3 is TGTGCCAGCACCAACTCCGGGACAGGGACCTATGGCTACACCTTC. It encodes CASTNSGTGTYGYTF.

The genes are TRBV2 and TRBJ2-1, with 7 positions matching TRBD1. The CDR3 covers 16 residues. Unmatched junction bases numbered 8, after V lost 5 bases and J lost 1 base. Germline V gene data show CDR1 as SNHLY and CDR2 as FYNNEI. CDR3 in amino acids: CASSPTGLRSYNEQFF. The CDR3 nucleotides read TGTGCCAGCAGTCCGACAGGGTTGAGGTCCTACAATGAGCAGTTCTTC.

The chain employs TRBV7-9 and TRBJ2-1, with 16 positions matching TRBD2. J was trimmed by 4 bases and V by 1 base; bases with no gene match: 4. This CDR3 is built from 18 residues. Germline CDR1 is SEHNR and CDR2 is FQNEAQ (reference sequence). CDR3 DNA: TGTGCCAGCAGCTTAGTGGGACTAGCGGGGGGGATATACAATGAGCAGTTCTTC. Translating it yields CASSLVGLAGGIYNEQFF.

The chain has TRBV30 and TRBJ1-6; D not resolved. V was shortened by 5 bases and J by 8 bases, with 16 bases between the two germline ends. From germline, CDR1 is GTSNPN and CDR2 SVGIG (reference sequence). The CDR3 covers 14 residues. In DNA form, the CDR3 reads TGTGCCTGGGGAGCCGAATTATTTGATTCACCCCTCCACTTT. Its translation: CAWGAELFDSPLHF.

The gene calls are TRBV13 and TRBJ2-3, with D unresolved. There are 15 residues in the CDR3. V gave up 4 bases and J gave up 2 bases, with 13 bases separating them. Germline V gene data show CDR1 as PRHDT and CDR2 as FYEKMQ (reference sequence). The CDR3 spells CASSSYETNTDTQYF. The DNA for the CDR3 is TGTGCCAGCAGCTCCTACGAAACGAACACAGATACGCAGTATTTT.

The J gene is TRBJ1-1, the V gene TRBV15; D unresolved. This CDR3 region has 14 residues. Deletions cut 2 bases from V and 3 bases from J, with 10 bases between. Germline V gives CDR1 LNHNV, CDR2 YYDKDF (reference sequence). Written as DNA, the CDR3 is TGTGCCACCAGCAGACGGGGTAGGGACACTGAAGCTTTCTTT. Residues: CATSRRGRDTEAFF. The full variable domain, completed using reference TRBV15 and TRBJ1-1, is DAMVIQNPRYQVTQFGKPVTLSCSQTLNHNVMYWYQQKSSQAPKLLFHYYDKDFNNEADTPDNFQSRRPNTSFCFLDIRSPGLGDTAMYLCATSRRGRDTEAFFGQGTRLTVV.

V usage is TRBV7-8 and J usage is TRBJ1-3; TRBD1 is a possible D gene (5 bases). Germline V gives CDR1 SGHVS, CDR2 FQNEAQ. The V and J ends lost 5 bases and 0 bases respectively, with 8 bases between them. The CDR3 is 14 residues long. The CDR3 DNA is TGTGCCAGCAGCCCAGGGCCCTCTGGAAACACCATATATTTT. It translates to CASSPGPSGNTIYF.

The rearrangement uses TRBV2 and TRBJ1-6, with D tentatively TRBD1 (6 bases). The CDR3 has 15 residues. Germline V CDR1 and CDR2: SNHLY, FYNNEI. The germline V and J ends were trimmed by 5 bases and 9 bases, with 17 bases remaining between them. CDR3 sequence: CASSNSGTRVSPLHF. For the CDR3, the DNA is TGTGCCAGCAGTAACTCCGGGACACGGGTTTCACCCCTCCACTTT.

The chain is built from TRBV19 and TRBJ1-2; 8 bases fit TRBD1. The CDR3 contains 16 residues. Germline values: CDR1 LNHDA, CDR2 SQIVND (reference sequence). The trim removed 3 bases at V and 4 bases at J, leaving 10 bases unmatched. In nucleotides, the CDR3 is TGTGCCAGTAGTATCTCGTCGGGACAGGCAGGCTATGGCTACACCTTC. Its protein is CASSISSGQAGYGYTF.